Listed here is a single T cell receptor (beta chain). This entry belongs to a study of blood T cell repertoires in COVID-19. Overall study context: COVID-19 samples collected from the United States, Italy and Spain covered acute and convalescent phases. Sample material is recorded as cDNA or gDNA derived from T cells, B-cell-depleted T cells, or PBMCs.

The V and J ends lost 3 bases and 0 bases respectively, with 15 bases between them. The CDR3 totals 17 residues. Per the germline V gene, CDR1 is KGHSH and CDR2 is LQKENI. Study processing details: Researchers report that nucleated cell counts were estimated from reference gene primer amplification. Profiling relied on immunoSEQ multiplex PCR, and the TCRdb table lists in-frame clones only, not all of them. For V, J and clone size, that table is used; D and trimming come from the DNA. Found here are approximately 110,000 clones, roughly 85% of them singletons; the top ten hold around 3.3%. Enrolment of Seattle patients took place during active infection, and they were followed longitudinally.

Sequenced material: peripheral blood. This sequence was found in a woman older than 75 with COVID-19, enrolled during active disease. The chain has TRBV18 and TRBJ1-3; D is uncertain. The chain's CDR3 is CASSPLGLADSGNTIYF. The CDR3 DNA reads TGTGCCAGCTCACCTCTGGGCCTGGCAGACTCTGGAAACACCATATATTTT.